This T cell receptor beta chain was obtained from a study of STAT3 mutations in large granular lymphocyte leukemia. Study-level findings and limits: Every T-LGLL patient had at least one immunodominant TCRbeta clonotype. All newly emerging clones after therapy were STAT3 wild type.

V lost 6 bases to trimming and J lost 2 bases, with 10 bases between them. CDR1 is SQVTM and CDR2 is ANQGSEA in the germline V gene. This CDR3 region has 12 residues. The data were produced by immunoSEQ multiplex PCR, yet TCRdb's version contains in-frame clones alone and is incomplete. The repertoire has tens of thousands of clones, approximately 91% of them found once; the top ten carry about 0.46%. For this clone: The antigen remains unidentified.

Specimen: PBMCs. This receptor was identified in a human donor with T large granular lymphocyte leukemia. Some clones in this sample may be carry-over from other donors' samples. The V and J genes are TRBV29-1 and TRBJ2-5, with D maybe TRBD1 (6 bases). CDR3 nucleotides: TGCAGCGTCGCAGGGGTGCAAGAGACCCAGTACTTC. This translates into CSVAGVQETQYF.